A single T cell receptor beta chain is shown here with its context. Its antigen is unknown. The data are from a study of T cell responses to AZD1222 COVID-19 vaccine. Study-level findings and limits: Clonal diversity was possibly underestimated; the donors were predominantly white British and more often female.

Trimming at V came to 1 base and at J to 5 bases, leaving 7 bases not matched to a gene. Germline loops: CDR1 SGHNT, CDR2 YENEEA. The CDR3 totals 15 residues. The method was immunoSEQ multiplex PCR; TCRdb's version includes in-frame clones alone and lacks a portion of them. The table has about 110,000 clones, about 89% seen once; the top ten hold approximately 7.9%. The sequence was obtained from an adult in good health. V is TRBV11-3 and J is TRBJ2-7; 8 nucleotides align to TRBD2. Sample: peripheral blood, taken on day 0 of AZD1222 vaccination. The CDR3: CASSLGGSGMNEQYF. The CDR3 nucleotides are TGTGCCAGCAGCTTAGGGGGTAGCGGGATGAACGAGCAGTACTTC.